The T cell receptor (beta chain) described here comes from a study of blood T cells in healthy people across ages. A second PCR of about 6 to 12 cycles used a sample-barcoded 5' primer and a J-beta primer mix. TCRdb called the 5' RACE reads again in MiXCR, with one record for every CDR3 protein. Of 600,000 to 850,000 distinct CDR3 sequences in the sample, roughly 45% were seen once. Only a few counts were recorded for this clonotype. This TCR derives from a woman aged 60-70 years in good health. The sample taken for sequencing was blood.

The CDR3 reads CASSALGSTDTQYF. The CDR3 bases are TGTGCCAGCAGTGCTCTAGGGTCCACAGATACGCAGTATTTT. This chain links TRBV6-1 with TRBJ2-3; D unresolved. Trimming removed 4 bases at V and 2 bases at J, with 10 bases between. There are 14 residues in the CDR3. Germline V gene sequence: CDR1 MNHNS, CDR2 SASEGT.